The clone carrying this T cell receptor beta chain occurred a few times. What it recognizes is unknown. The data originate from a study of identical twins. TCRdb re-analysed the 5' RACE reads in MiXCR, keeping a single row per CDR3 protein. Of hundreds of thousands of distinct CDR3 sequences listed, 9% to 15% were seen once; the top ten hold 1.5% to 2%. Trimming removed 3 bases from V and 10 bases from J, with 9 bases in between. From germline, CDR1 is LGHDT and CDR2 YNNKEL (reference sequence). This CDR3 is built from 11 residues. Study-level results: Beta out-of-frame sequences showed weaker excess twin sharing.

The data were also submitted as part of a second study, on yellow fever vaccine responses in identical twins.

Input material: PBMCs. This clonotype was sampled from a woman younger than 35 in good health. J is TRBJ1-2 and V is TRBV3-1, with D possibly being TRBD1 (6 bases). The CDR3, as DNA: TGTGCCAGCAGCCACAGGGACAACTACACCTTC. Translating it yields CASSHRDNYTF. The whole variable domain, remainder taken from reference TRBV3-1 and TRBJ1-2, is DTAVSQTPKYLVTQMGNDKSIKCEQNLGHDTMYWYKQDSKKFLKIMFSYNNKELIINETVPNRFSPKSPDKAHLNLHINSLELGDSAVYFCASSHRDNYTFGSGTRLTVV.